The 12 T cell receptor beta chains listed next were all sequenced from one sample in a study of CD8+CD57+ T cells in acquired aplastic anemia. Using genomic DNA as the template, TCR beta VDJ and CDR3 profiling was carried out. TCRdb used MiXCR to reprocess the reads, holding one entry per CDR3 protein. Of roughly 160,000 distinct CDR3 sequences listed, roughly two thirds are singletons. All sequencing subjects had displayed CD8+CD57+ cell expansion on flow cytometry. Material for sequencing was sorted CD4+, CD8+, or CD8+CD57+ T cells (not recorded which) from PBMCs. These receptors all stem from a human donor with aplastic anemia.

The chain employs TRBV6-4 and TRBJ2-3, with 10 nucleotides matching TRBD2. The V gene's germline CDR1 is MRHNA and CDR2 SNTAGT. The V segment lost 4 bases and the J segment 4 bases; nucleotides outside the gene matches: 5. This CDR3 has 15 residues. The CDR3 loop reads CASSGDSGGPDTQYF. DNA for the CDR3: TGTGCCAGCAGTGGCGATAGCGGGGGGCCAGATACGCAGTATTTT.

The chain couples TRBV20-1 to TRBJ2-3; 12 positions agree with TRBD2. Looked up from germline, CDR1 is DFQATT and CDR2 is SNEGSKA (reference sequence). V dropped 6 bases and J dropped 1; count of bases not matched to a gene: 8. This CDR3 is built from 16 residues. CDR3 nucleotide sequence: TGCAGTGCCCTACTACTAGCGGGAGGTGGCACAGATACGCAGTATTTT. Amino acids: CSALLLAGGGTDTQYF.

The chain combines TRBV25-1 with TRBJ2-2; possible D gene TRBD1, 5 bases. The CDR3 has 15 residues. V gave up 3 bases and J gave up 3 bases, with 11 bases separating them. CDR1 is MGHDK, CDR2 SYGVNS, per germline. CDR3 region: CASSDPRVDTGELFF. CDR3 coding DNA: TGTGCCAGCAGTGATCCCAGGGTTGACACCGGGGAGCTGTTTTTT.

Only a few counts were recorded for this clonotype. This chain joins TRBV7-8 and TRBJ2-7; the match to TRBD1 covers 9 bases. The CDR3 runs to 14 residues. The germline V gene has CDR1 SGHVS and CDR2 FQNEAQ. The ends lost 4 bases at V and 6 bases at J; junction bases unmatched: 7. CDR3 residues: CASSSDRGFSEQYF. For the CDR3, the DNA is TGTGCCAGCAGCTCTGACAGGGGGTTTAGCGAGCAGTACTTC.

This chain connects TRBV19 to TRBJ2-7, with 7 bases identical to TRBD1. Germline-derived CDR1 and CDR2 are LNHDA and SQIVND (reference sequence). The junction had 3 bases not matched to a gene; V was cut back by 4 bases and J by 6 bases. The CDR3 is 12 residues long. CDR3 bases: TGTGCCAGTAGTACGACAGGGACCGAGCAGTACTTC. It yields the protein CASSTTGTEQYF.

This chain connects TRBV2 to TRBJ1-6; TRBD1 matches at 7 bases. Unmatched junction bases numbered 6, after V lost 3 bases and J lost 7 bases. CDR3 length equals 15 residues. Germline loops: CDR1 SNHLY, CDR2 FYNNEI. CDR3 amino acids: CASSEEQGVNSPLHF. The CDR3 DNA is TGTGCCAGCAGTGAGGAGCAGGGGGTCAATTCACCCCTCCACTTT. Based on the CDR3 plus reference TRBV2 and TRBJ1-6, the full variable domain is EPEVTQTPSHQVTQMGQEVILRCVPISNHLYFYWYRQILGQKVEFLVSFYNNEISEKSEIFDDQFSVERPDGSNFTLKIRSTKLEDSAMYFCASSEEQGVNSPLHFGNGTRLTVT.

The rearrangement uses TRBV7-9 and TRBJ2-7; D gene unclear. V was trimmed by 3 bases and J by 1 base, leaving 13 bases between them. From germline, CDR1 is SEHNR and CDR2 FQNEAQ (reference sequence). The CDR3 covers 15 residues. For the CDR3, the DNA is TGTGCCAGCAGCTTCCGATTTGGAGATTCCTACGAGCAGTACTTC. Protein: CASSFRFGDSYEQYF. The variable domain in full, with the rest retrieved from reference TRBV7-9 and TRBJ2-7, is DTGVSQNPRHKITKRGQNVTFRCDPISEHNRLYWYRQTLGQGPEFLTYFQNEAQLEKSRLLSDRFSAERPKGSFSTLEIQRTEQGDSAMYLCASSFRFGDSYEQYFGPGTRLTVT.

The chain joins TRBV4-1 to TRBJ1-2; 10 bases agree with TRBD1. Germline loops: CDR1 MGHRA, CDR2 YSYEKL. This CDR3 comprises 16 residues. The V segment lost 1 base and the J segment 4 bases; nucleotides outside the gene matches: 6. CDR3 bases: TGCGCCAGCAGCCAAGGGACAGGGGGGGGTGTCTATGGCTACACCTTC. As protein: CASSQGTGGGVYGYTF.

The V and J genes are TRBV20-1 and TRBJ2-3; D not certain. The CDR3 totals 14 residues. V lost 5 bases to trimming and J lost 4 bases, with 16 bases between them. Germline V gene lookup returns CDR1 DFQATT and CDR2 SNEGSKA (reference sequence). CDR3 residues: CSAPRIAVADTQYF. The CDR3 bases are TGCAGTGCTCCCCGGATAGCCGTGGCAGATACGCAGTATTTT.

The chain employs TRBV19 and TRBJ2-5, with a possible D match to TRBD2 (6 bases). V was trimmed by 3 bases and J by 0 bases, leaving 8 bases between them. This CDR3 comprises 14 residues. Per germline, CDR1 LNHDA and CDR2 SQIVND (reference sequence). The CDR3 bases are TGTGCCAGTAGTATGGGGGACTACCAAGAGACCCAGTACTTC. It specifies CASSMGDYQETQYF.

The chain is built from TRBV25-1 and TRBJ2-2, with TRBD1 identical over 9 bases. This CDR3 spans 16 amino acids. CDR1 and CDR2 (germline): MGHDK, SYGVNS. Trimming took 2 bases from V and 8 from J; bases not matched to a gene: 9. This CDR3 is CASSETGGASWGELFF. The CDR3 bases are TGTGCCAGCAGTGAAACAGGGGGCGCTTCATGGGGGGAGCTGTTTTTT.

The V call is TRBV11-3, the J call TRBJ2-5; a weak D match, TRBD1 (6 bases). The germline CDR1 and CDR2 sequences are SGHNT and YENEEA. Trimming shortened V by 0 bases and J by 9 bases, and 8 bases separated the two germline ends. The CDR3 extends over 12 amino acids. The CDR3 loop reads CASSLDRGPQYF. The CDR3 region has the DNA TGTGCCAGCAGCTTAGACAGGGGACCCCAGTACTTC.